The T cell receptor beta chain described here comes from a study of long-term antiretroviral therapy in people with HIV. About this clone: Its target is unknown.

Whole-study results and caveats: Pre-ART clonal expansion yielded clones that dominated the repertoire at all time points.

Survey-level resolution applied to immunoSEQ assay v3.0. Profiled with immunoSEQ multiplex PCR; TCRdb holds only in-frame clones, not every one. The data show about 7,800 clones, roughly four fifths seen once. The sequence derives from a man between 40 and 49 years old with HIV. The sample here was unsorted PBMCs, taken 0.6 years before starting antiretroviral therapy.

CDR3 region: CASSLGTVYGYTF. The CDR3 bases are TGTGCCAGCAGCTTGGGGACAGTCTATGGCTACACCTTC. This sequence joins TRBV5-6 and TRBJ1-2; tentative D call: TRBD1 (6 bases). With 0 bases removed from V and 4 bases from J, the gap between germline ends came to 7 bases. The CDR3 is 13 residues long. Germline V gives CDR1 SGHDT, CDR2 YYEEEE.